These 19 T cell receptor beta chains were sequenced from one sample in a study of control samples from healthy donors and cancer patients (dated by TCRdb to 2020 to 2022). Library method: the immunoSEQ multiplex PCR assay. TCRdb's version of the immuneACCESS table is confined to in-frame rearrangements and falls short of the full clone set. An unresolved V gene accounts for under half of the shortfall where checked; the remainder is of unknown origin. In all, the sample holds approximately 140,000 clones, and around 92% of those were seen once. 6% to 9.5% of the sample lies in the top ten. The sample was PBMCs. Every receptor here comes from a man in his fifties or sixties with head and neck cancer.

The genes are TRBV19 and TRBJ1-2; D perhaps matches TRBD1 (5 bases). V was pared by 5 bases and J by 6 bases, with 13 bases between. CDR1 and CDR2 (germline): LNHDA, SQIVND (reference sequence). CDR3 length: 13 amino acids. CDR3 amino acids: CASSGGGGDGYTF. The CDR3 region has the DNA TGTGCCAGTAGTGGTGGGGGTGGAGATGGCTACACCTTC. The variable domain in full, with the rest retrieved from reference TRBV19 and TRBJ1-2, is DGGITQSPKYLFRKEGQNVTLSCEQNLNHDAMYWYRQDPGQGLRLIYYSQIVNDFQKGDIAEGYSVSREKKESFPLTVTSAQKNPTAFYLCASSGGGGDGYTFGSGTRLTVV.

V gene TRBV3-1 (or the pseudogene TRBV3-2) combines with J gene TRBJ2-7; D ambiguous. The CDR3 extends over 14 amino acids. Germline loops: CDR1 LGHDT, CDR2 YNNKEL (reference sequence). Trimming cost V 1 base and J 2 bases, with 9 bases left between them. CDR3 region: CASSQAAAAYEQYF. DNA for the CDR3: TGTGCCAGCAGCCAAGCAGCCGCGGCCTACGAGCAGTACTTC.

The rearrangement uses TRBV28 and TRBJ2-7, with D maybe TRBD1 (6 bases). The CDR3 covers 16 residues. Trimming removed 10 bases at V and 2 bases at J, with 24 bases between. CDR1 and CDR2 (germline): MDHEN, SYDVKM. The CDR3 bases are TGTGCCACCAGGACAGCCGCCTATTCGATCGCCTACGAGCAGTACTTC. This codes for CATRTAAYSIAYEQYF.

In DNA form, the CDR3 reads TGTGCCAGCATTTCAGGAAGAGGAGGAACCTACGAGCAGTACTTC. Amino acids: CASISGRGGTYEQYF. V is TRBV6-5 and J is TRBJ2-7; perhaps TRBD2 as D (5 bases). Per the germline V gene, CDR1 is MNHEY and CDR2 is SVGAGI. Trimming took 7 bases from V and 2 from J, leaving 18 bases between them. This CDR3 comprises 15 residues.

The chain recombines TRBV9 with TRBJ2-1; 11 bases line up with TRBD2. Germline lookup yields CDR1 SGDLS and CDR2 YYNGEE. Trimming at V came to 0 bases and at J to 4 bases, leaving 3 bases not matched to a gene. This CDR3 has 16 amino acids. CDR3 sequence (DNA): TGTGCCAGCAGCGTAGTTGGGACTAGCGGTTACAATGAGCAGTTCTTC. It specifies CASSVVGTSGYNEQFF.

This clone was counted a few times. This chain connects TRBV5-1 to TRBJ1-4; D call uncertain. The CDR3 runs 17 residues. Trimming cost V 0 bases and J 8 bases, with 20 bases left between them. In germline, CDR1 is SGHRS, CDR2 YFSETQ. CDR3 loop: CASSLAPRGGPAEKLFF. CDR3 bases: TGCGCCAGCAGCTTGGCCCCCCGCGGTGGTCCGGCGGAAAAACTGTTTTTT.

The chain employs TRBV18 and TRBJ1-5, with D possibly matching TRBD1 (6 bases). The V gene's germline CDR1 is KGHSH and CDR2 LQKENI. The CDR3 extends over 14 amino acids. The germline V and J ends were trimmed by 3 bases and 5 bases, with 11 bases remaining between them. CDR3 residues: CASSPTGLDQPQHF. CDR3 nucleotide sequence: TGTGCCAGCTCACCGACAGGCCTGGATCAGCCCCAGCATTTT.

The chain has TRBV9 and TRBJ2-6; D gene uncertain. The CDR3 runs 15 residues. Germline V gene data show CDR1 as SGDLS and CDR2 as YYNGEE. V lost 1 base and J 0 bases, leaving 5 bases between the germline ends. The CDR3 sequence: CASSVSYSGANVLTF. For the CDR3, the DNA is TGTGCCAGCAGCGTATCTTACTCTGGGGCCAACGTCCTGACTTTC. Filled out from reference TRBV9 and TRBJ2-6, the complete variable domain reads DSGVTQTPKHLITATGQRVTLRCSPRSGDLSVYWYQQSLDQGLQFLIQYYNGEERAKGNILERFSAQQFPDLHSELNLSSLELGDSALYFCASSVSYSGANVLTFGAGSRLTVL.

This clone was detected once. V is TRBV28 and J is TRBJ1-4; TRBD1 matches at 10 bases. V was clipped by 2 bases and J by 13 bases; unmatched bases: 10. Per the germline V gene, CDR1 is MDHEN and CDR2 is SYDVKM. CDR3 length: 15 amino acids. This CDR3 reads CASSLGDRGRPGLFF. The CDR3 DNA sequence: TGTGCCAGCAGTTTAGGGGACAGGGGAAGACCGGGACTGTTTTTT.

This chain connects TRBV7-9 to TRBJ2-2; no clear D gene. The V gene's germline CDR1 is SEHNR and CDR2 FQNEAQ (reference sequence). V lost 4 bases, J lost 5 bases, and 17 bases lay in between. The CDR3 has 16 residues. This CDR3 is CASSSDSLEWTGELFF. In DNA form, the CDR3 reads TGTGCCAGCAGCTCCGACTCCCTGGAGTGGACCGGGGAGCTGTTTTTT.

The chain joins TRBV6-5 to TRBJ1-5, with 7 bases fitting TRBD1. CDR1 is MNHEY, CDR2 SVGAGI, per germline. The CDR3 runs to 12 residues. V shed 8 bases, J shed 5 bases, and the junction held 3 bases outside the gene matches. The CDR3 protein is CASVDRDQPQHF. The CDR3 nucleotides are TGTGCCAGCGTCGACAGGGATCAGCCCCAGCATTTT.

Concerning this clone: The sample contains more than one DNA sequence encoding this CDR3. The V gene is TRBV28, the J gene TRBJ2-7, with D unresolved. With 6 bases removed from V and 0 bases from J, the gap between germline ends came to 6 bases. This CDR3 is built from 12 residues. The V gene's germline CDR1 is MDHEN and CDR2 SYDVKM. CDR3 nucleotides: TGTGCCAGCAGCTTTTACTCCTACGAGCAGTACTTC. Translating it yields CASSFYSYEQYF.

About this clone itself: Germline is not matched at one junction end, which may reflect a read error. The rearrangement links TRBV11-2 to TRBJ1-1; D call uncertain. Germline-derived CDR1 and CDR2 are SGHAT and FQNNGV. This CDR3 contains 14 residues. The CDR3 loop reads CASSVDTTGTEAFF. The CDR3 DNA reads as TGTGCCAGCAGCGTAGACACGACGGGTACTGAAGCTTTCTTT.

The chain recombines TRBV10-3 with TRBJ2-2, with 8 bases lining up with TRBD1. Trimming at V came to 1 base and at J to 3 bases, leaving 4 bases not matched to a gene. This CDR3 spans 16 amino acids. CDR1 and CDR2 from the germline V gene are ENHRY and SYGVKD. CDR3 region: CAISELVTGDTGELFF. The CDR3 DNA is TGTGCCATCAGTGAGTTGGTGACAGGGGACACCGGGGAGCTGTTTTTT.

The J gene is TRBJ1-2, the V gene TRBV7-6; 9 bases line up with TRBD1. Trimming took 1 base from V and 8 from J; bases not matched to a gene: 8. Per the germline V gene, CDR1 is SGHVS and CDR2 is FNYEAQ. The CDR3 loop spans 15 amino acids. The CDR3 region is CASSLGPGQGYGYTF. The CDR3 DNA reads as TGTGCCAGCAGCTTAGGTCCGGGACAGGGATACGGCTACACCTTC. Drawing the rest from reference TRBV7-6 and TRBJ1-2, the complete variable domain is GAGVSQSPRYKVTKRGQDVALRCDPISGHVSLYWYRQALGQGPEFLTYFNYEAQQDKSGLPNDRFSAERPEGSISTLTIQRTEQRDSAMYRCASSLGPGQGYGYTFGSGTRLTVV.

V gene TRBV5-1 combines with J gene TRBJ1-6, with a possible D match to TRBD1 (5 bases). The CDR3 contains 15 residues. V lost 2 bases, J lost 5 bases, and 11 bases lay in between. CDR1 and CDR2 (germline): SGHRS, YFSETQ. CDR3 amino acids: CASSFEAGNNSPLHF. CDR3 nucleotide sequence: TGCGCCAGCAGCTTCGAAGCAGGGAATAATTCACCCCTCCACTTT.

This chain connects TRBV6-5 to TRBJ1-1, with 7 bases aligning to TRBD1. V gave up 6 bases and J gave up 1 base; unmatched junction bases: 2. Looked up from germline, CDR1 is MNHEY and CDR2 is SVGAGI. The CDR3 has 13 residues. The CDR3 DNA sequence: TGTGCCAGCAGACAGGGGCCGAACACTGAAGCTTTCTTT. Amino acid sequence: CASRQGPNTEAFF.

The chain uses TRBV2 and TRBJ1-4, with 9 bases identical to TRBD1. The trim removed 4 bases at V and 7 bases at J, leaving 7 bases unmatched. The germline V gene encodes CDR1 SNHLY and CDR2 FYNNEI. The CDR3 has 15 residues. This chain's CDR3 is CASSARQGVSEKLFF. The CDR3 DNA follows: TGTGCCAGCAGTGCAAGACAGGGGGTTAGTGAAAAACTGTTTTTT.

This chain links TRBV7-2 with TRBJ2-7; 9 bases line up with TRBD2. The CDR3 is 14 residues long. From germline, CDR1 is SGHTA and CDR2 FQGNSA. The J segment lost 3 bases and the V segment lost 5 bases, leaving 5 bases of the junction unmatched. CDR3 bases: TGTGCCAGCAGCCTGGGACTAGCAGGCTACGAGCAGTACTTC. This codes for CASSLGLAGYEQYF.